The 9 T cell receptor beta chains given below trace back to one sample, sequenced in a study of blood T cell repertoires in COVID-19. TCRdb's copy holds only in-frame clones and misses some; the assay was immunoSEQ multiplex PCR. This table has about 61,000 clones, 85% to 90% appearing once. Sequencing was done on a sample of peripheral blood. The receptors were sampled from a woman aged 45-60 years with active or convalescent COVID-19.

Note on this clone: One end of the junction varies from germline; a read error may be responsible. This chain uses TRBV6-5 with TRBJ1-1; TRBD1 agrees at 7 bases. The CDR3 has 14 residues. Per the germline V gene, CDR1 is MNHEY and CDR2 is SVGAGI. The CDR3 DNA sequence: TGTGCCAGCAGCTGGCAGGGGGTGAATACTGAAGCTTTCTTT. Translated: CASSWQGVNTEAFF.

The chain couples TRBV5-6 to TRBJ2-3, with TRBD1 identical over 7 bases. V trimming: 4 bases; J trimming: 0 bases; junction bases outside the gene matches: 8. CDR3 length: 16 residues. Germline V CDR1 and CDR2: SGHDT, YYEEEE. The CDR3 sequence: CASSPRQGGSTDTQYF. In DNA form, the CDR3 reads TGTGCCAGCAGCCCCCGACAGGGTGGAAGCACAGATACGCAGTATTTT.

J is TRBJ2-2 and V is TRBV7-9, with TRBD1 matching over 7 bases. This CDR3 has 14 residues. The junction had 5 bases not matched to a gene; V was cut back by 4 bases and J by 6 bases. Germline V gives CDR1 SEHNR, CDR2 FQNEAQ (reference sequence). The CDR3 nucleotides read TGTGCCAGCAGCTCCTCGGGACAGCCCGGGGAGCTGTTTTTT. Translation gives CASSSSGQPGELFF.

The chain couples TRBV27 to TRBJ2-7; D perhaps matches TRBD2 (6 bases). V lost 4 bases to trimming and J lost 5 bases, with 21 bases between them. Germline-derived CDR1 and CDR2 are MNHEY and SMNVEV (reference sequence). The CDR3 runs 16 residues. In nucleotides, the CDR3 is TGTGCCAGCAGTTCCGAACGCGGGGTAGGGATACACGAGCAGTACTTC. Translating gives CASSSERGVGIHEQYF.

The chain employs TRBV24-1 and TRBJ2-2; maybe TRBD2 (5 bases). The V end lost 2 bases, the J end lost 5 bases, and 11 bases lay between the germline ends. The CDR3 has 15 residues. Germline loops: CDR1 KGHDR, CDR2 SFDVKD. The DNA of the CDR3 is TGTGCCACCAGTGATTCGCTAGCTTGGACCGGGGAGCTGTTTTTT. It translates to CATSDSLAWTGELFF.

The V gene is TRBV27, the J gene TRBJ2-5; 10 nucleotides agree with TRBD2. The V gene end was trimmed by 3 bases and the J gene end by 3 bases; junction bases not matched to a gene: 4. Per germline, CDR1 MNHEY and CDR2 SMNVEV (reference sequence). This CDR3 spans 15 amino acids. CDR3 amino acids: CASSFTSGIKETQYF. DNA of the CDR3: TGTGCCAGCAGTTTCACTAGCGGGATCAAAGAGACCCAGTACTTC.

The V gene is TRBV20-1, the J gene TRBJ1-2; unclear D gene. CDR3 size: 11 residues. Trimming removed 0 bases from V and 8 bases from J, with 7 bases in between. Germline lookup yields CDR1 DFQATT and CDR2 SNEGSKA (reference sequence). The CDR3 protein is CSARDKRGYTF. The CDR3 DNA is TGCAGTGCTAGAGATAAGCGGGGCTACACCTTC.

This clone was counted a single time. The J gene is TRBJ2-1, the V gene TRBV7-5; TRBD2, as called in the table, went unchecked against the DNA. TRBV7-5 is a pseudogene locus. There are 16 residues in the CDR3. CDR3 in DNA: TGTGTCAGAAGCTTAACAGCGGGAGGGACCTACAATGAGCAGTTCTTC. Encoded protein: CVRSLTAGGTYNEQFF.

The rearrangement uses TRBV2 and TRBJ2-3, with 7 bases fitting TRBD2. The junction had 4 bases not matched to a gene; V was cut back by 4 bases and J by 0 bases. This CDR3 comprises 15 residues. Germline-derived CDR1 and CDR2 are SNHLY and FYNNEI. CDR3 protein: CASSGLARSTDTQYF. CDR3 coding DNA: TGTGCCAGCAGTGGACTAGCTAGAAGCACAGATACGCAGTATTTT.